Following are 17 T cell receptor beta chains from one sample sequenced in a study of T cells in Graves' hyperthyroidism and ophthalmopathy. TCR beta CDR3 regions were amplified from RNA transcripts. The HTBI primer set served for first-round RT-PCR of the TCR CDR3. MiXCR was run by TCRdb on the multiplex PCR reads, yielding one entry per CDR3 protein. Of about 250,000 distinct CDR3 sequences detected, roughly 22% appear once; the ten largest clones hold about 60%. Sequencing input: blood. These receptors were obtained from a man aged 25-40 years with Graves' ophthalmopathy.

This clonotype was picked up many times. The CDR3 sequence is CASSSDRGLNTQYF. The CDR3 DNA is TGTGCCAGCAGTTCGGACAGGGGACTAAATACGCAGTATTTT. The gene calls are TRBV2 and TRBJ2-3; 9 bases align to TRBD1. J gave up 7 bases and V 5 bases, and 7 bases lay outside the gene matches. CDR1 and CDR2 from the germline V gene are SNHLY and FYNNEI. CDR3 length: 14 amino acids.

The table lists this clonotype with a few counts. The chain recombines TRBV29-1 with TRBJ2-5, with 7 bases that match TRBD2. CDR1 is SQVTM, CDR2 ANQGSEA, per germline. CDR3 length equals 14 residues. V was clipped by 3 bases and J by 4 bases; unmatched bases: 8. The CDR3 coding sequence is TGCAGCGTTGATTGGGGGGGTGCTTCAGAGACCCAGTACTTC. This encodes CSVDWGGASETQYF. Based on the CDR3 plus reference TRBV29-1 and TRBJ2-5, the full variable domain is SAVISQKPSRDICQRGTSLTIQCQVDSQVTMMFWYRQQPGQSLTLIATANQGSEATYESGFVIDKFPISRPNLTFSTLTVSNMSPEDSSIYLCSVDWGGASETQYFGPGTRLLVL.

The chain joins TRBV24-1 to TRBJ2-7; possible D gene TRBD2, 5 bases. Germline assignment: CDR1 KGHDR and CDR2 SFDVKD. This CDR3 is 14 amino acids long. The V gene lost 3 bases and the J gene lost 3 bases, with 11 bases spanning the gap. The CDR3 DNA reads TGTGCCACCAGTGATAGCACTAGTCGCTACGAGCAGTACTTC. Protein sequence: CATSDSTSRYEQYF.

This clonotype was detected only a few times. The chain uses TRBV12-3 or TRBV12-4 and TRBJ2-3; D not certain. The germline V and J ends were trimmed by 2 bases and 2 bases, with 11 bases remaining between them. The CDR3 runs 15 residues. The CDR3 DNA reads as TGTGCCAGCAGTTTAAGGAACGGTCCCACAGATACGCAGTATTTT. Translating gives CASSLRNGPTDTQYF.

As to this clonotype: A much larger clone lies one base from this, so it may be a read error. For the CDR3, the DNA is TGTGCCAGCAGCTTACCAGGCGGGGCAGGGGATCGCGAGCAGTACTTC. This codes for CASSLPGGAGDREQYF. The chain employs TRBV7-9 and TRBJ2-7; D could derive from TRBD1 or TRBD2 (6 bases each). Germline V CDR1 and CDR2: SEHNR, FQNEAQ (reference sequence). The CDR3 length is 16 residues. V gave up 2 bases and J gave up 6 bases, with 20 bases separating them.

This clonotype was recorded a few times. The chain employs TRBV30 and TRBJ2-7; D ambiguous. The CDR3 sequence is 15 residues long. The V end was cut by 0 bases, the J end by 3 bases, with 15 bases between. CDR1 is GTSNPN and CDR2 is SVGIG in the germline V gene (reference sequence). In DNA form, the CDR3 reads TGTGCCTGGAGTGTACTTAGCCTCCCTAGCTACGAGCAGTACTTC. It translates to CAWSVLSLPSYEQYF.

This chain links TRBV9 with TRBJ1-6; TRBD1 aligns across 7 bases. Germline V gives CDR1 SGDLS, CDR2 YYNGEE. The J segment lost 4 bases and the V segment lost 0 bases, leaving 4 bases of the junction unmatched. This CDR3 has 16 amino acids. Written as DNA, the CDR3 is TGTGCCAGCAGCGTAGGACAGGGCTCGTATAATTCACCCCTCCACTTT. This codes for CASSVGQGSYNSPLHF.

The sample holds a few counts of this clonotype. The chain combines TRBV19 with TRBJ1-2, with D possibly TRBD1 on 6 matching bases. V lost 5 bases to trimming and J lost 2 bases, with 9 bases between them. Germline loops: CDR1 LNHDA, CDR2 SQIVND (reference sequence). The CDR3 length is 13 residues. The CDR3 reads CASSHRENYGYTF. The CDR3 coding sequence is TGTGCCAGTAGTCACAGGGAGAACTATGGCTACACCTTC. Full variable domain (rest looked up from reference TRBV19 and TRBJ1-2): DGGITQSPKYLFRKEGQNVTLSCEQNLNHDAMYWYRQDPGQGLRLIYYSQIVNDFQKGDIAEGYSVSREKKESFPLTVTSAQKNPTAFYLCASSHRENYGYTFGSGTRLTVV.

In this sample, this clonotype turned up many times. The chain is built from TRBV12-3 or TRBV12-4 and TRBJ1-1; D unresolved. This CDR3 spans 15 amino acids. Trimming cost V 5 bases and J 0 bases, with 13 bases left between them. The CDR3 region has the DNA TGTGCCAGCAGTGGGTACAGAGGACTGAACACTGAAGCTTTCTTT. The encoded protein is CASSGYRGLNTEAFF.

Ten or more counts support this clonotype. The genes are TRBV18 and TRBJ2-2; the D gene is possibly TRBD1 (5 bases). In germline, CDR1 is KGHSH, CDR2 LQKENI. Between the trimmed V and J ends, which lost 4 bases and 3 bases, there was a span of 9 bases. This CDR3 contains 14 residues. CDR3 nucleotide sequence: TGTGCCAGCTCACTTAGGGGTGACACCGGGGAGCTGTTTTTT. Its protein is CASSLRGDTGELFF.

V gene TRBV7-2 combines with J gene TRBJ1-5; TRBD1 matches 7 bases. The V segment lost 5 bases and the J segment 4 bases; nucleotides outside the gene matches: 11. CDR1 and CDR2 from the germline V gene are SGHTA and FQGNSA. This CDR3 has 16 residues. The CDR3 reads CASSSGPDRVNQPQHF. The CDR3, as DNA: TGTGCCAGCAGCAGCGGTCCTGACAGGGTTAATCAGCCCCAGCATTTT.

In this sample, this clonotype turned up a few times. This chain joins TRBV6-1 and TRBJ1-4, with TRBD1 as a possible D gene (6 bases). The V end was cut by 5 bases, the J end by 3 bases, with 13 bases between. CDR3 length: 15 amino acids. The germline V gene has CDR1 MNHNS and CDR2 SASEGT. Here the CDR3 reads CASSSPGVANEKLFF. The CDR3 DNA is TGTGCCAGCAGTTCCCCAGGGGTTGCTAATGAAAAACTGTTTTTT.

This clonotype turned up a few times. The chain combines TRBV24-1 with TRBJ1-2; weak D call: TRBD1 (5 bases). This CDR3 contains 13 residues. Trimming shortened V by 5 bases and J by 3 bases, and 9 bases separated the two germline ends. Germline V gene sequence: CDR1 KGHDR, CDR2 SFDVKD. As DNA, the CDR3 is TGTGCCACCAGTGTGGGGGGAGACTATGGCTACACCTTC. The encoded protein is CATSVGGDYGYTF.

This clonotype came up many times. The V call is TRBV4-2, the J call TRBJ2-7; TRBD1 is a possible D gene (5 bases). Per germline, CDR1 LGHNA and CDR2 YNFKEQ. The CDR3 is 13 amino acids. Trimming pared 1 base from V and 4 bases from J, leaving 8 bases between. The CDR3 here is CASSQGRQYEQYF. The CDR3 nucleotides are TGTGCCAGCAGCCAAGGGAGACAGTACGAGCAGTACTTC.

This chain joins TRBV24-1 and TRBJ2-1; D not certain. Germline lookup yields CDR1 KGHDR and CDR2 SFDVKD. The V end lost 4 bases, the J end lost 4 bases, and 7 bases lay between the germline ends. CDR3 size: 13 residues. The CDR3, as DNA: TGTGCCACCAGTGAGACAATTTACAATGAGCAGTTCTTC. Its translation: CATSETIYNEQFF.

The chain combines TRBV29-1 with TRBJ2-1; no clear D gene. This CDR3 spans 12 amino acids. CDR1 SQVTM and CDR2 ANQGSEA come from the germline V gene. Trimming stripped 4 bases from V and 3 bases from J, with 7 bases between. The CDR3 DNA reads TGCAGCGTTGCCGGCAGCTACAATGAGCAGTTCTTC. This translates into CSVAGSYNEQFF.

This clonotype was counted at least ten times. The rearrangement links TRBV5-1 to TRBJ2-2, with 7 nucleotides matching TRBD2. The CDR3 is 12 amino acids. Per the germline V gene, CDR1 is SGHRS and CDR2 is YFSETQ. The ends lost 5 bases at V and 7 bases at J; junction bases unmatched: 2. The CDR3 DNA is TGCGCCAGCAGGCGGGAGTACGGGGAGCTGTTTTTT. It encodes CASRREYGELFF.